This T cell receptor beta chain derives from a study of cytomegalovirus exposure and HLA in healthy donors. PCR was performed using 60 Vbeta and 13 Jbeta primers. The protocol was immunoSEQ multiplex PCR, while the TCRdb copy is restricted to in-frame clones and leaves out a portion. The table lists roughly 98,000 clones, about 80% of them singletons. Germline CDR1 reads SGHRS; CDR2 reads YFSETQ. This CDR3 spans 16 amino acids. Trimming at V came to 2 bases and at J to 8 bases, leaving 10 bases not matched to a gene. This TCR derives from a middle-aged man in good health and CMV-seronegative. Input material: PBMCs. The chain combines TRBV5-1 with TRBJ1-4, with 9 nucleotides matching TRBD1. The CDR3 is CASSFTGTGRGEKLFF. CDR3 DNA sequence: TGCGCCAGCAGCTTTACCGGGACAGGGCGTGGAGAAAAACTGTTTTTT.